These 14 T cell receptor beta chains were all obtained from the same sample, sequenced in a study of blood T cell repertoires in COVID-19 (TCRdb year 2020). Receptor libraries were prepared by the immunoSEQ multiplex PCR assay. Sourced from immuneACCESS, this table was stored by TCRdb with only in-frame sequences that have V and J called. A share of the clones is absent; for the studies checked, an unresolved V gene accounts for under half, and the remainder has no known explanation. Across this sample there are a few hundred thousand clones, with more than 75% seen only once. In total, the top ten clones hold over 9.5% of the sample. Sequenced material: PBMCs or T cells enriched from blood (not recorded which). These receptors were collected from a woman under 30 who had recovered from COVID-19.

The chain combines TRBV24-1 with TRBJ1-1; D remains unclear. V lost 7 bases to trimming and J lost 3 bases, with 5 bases between them. The germline CDR1 and CDR2 sequences are KGHDR and SFDVKD. The length of the CDR3 is 11 residues. The CDR3 protein is CATSGDTEAFF. DNA of the CDR3: TGTGCCACCAGCGGGGACACTGAAGCTTTCTTT.

The V and J genes are TRBV11-2 and TRBJ2-4; 7 bases fit TRBD2. V was pared by 5 bases and J by 7 bases, with 2 bases of the junction left unmatched. This CDR3 contains 12 residues. Germline-derived CDR1 and CDR2 are SGHAT and FQNNGV. Here the CDR3 DNA reads TGTGCCAGCAGCCCGACTAGCAACATTCAGTACTTC. Translating it yields CASSPTSNIQYF.

The chain joins TRBV7-8 to TRBJ2-1; D gene unclear. This CDR3 comprises 13 residues. Trimming cost V 5 bases and J 4 bases, with 9 bases left between them. Looked up from germline, CDR1 is SGHVS and CDR2 is FQNEAQ. The CDR3 spells CASSPTRYNEQFF. The CDR3 nucleotides are TGTGCCAGCAGCCCCACCAGGTACAATGAGCAGTTCTTC.

This clone came up once. Germline is not matched at one junction end, which may reflect a read error. The CDR3, as DNA: TGTGCCAGCAGCCAAGAACATCCGGAGACAGGGAGCCGTGTGGGCTGCACCTTC. Amino acids: CASSQEHPETGSRVGCTF. This sequence joins TRBV4-2 and TRBJ1-2; TRBD1 matches 7 bases. Germline V gives CDR1 LGHNA, CDR2 YNFKEQ. The CDR3 spans 18 residues.

This clone was detected once. The chain uses TRBV3-1 (or the pseudogene TRBV3-2) and TRBJ2-5; maybe TRBD1 (6 bases). Germline lookup yields CDR1 LGHDT and CDR2 YNNKEL (reference sequence). Trimming removed 3 bases at V and 1 base at J, with 12 bases between. CDR3 length: 15 residues. CDR3 DNA: TGTGCCAGCAGCCAGCAGACAGGACCCCAAGAGACCCAGTACTTC. As protein: CASSQQTGPQETQYF.

The chain recombines TRBV7-8 with TRBJ2-3, with TRBD1 matching 10 bases. The length of the CDR3 is 16 residues. V trimming: 1 base; J trimming: 4 bases; junction bases outside the gene matches: 5. Per the germline V gene, CDR1 is SGHVS and CDR2 is FQNEAQ. CDR3 region: CASSLGVDRGADTQYF. The CDR3 nucleotides read TGTGCCAGCAGCTTAGGGGTGGACAGGGGGGCAGATACGCAGTATTTT.

The rearrangement links TRBV5-1 to TRBJ2-1, with TRBD2 identical over 12 bases. This CDR3 has 16 amino acids. With 4 bases clipped from V and 7 bases from J, the junction kept 9 bases outside the gene matches. Germline CDR1 SGHRS, CDR2 YFSETQ. The CDR3 nucleotides are TGCGCCAGCAGCCCGAGGACTAGCGGGGCTGTAAATGAGCAGTTCTTC. It encodes CASSPRTSGAVNEQFF. The full variable domain, in which reference TRBV5-1 and TRBJ2-1 provide the parts outside the CDR3, is KAGVTQTPRYLIKTRGQQVTLSCSPISGHRSVSWYQQTPGQGLQFLFEYFSETQRNKGNFPGRFSGRQFSNSRSEMNVSTLELGDSALYLCASSPRTSGAVNEQFFGPGTRLTVL.

The DNA of the CDR3 is TGTGCCAGCAGTTTAGACGGGCAGCCCCAGCATTTT. This encodes CASSLDGQPQHF. The chain combines TRBV12-3 or TRBV12-4 with TRBJ1-5, with no clear D. The CDR3 is made up of 12 amino acids. Trimming took off 1 base at V and 7 bases at J, with 5 bases between the two ends.

The chain employs TRBV27 and TRBJ1-6; D remains unclear. The CDR3 extends over 12 amino acids. Trimming pared 2 bases from V and 9 bases from J, leaving 5 bases between. Germline V gives CDR1 MNHEY, CDR2 SMNVEV (reference sequence). The CDR3 DNA reads TGTGCCAGCAGTTTAGGAGCTTCACCCCTCCACTTT. Its protein is CASSLGASPLHF.

The chain combines TRBV5-6 with TRBJ1-2, with a tentative D call TRBD1 (5 bases). The CDR3 consists of 14 residues. CDR1 and CDR2 (germline): SGHDT, YYEEEE. V dropped 0 bases and J dropped 2 bases, with 8 bases sitting between them. The CDR3 region is CASSLGQLNYGYTF. CDR3 nucleotides: TGTGCCAGCAGCTTGGGACAGCTGAACTATGGCTACACCTTC.

The chain couples TRBV12-3 or TRBV12-4 to TRBJ1-5; 9 nucleotides line up with TRBD1. The CDR3 has 13 amino acids. V was pared by 6 bases and J by 5 bases, with 2 bases of the junction left unmatched. The CDR3 region has the DNA TGTGCCAGCAGGAGGACAGGGGATCAGCCCCAGCATTTT. Protein product: CASRRTGDQPQHF.

The CDR3 nucleotides are TGTGCCTGGAGTGTATCCGGACAGGTCAATCAGCCCCAGCATTTT. This encodes CAWSVSGQVNQPQHF. J is TRBJ1-5 and V is TRBV30; the match to TRBD1 covers 7 bases. V shed 0 bases, J shed 3 bases, and the junction held 5 bases outside the gene matches. The CDR3 has 15 residues. Germline assignment: CDR1 GTSNPN and CDR2 SVGIG (reference sequence). The whole variable domain, remainder taken from reference TRBV30 and TRBJ1-5, is SQTIHQWPATLVQPVGSPLSLECTVEGTSNPNLYWYRQAAGRGLQLLFYSVGIGQISSEVPQNLSASRPQDRQFILSSKKLLLSDSGFYLCAWSVSGQVNQPQHFGDGTRLSIL.

The gene calls are TRBV5-1 and TRBJ2-2; 9 positions match TRBD1. V lost 4 bases and J lost 6; bases outside the gene matches: 7. Germline V gene data show CDR1 as SGHRS and CDR2 as YFSETQ. The CDR3 runs 15 residues. The CDR3 region is CASSDSGQGSGELFF. DNA for the CDR3: TGCGCCAGCAGCGACTCTGGACAGGGGTCCGGGGAGCTGTTTTTT.

The chain recombines TRBV5-8 with TRBJ2-1, with a tentative D call TRBD2 (6 bases). V was shortened by 0 bases and J by 0 bases, with 13 bases between the two germline ends. This CDR3 spans 17 amino acids. In germline, CDR1 is SGHTS, CDR2 YDEGEE. The CDR3 reads CASSLEVAAYSYNEQFF. The CDR3 region has the DNA TGTGCCAGCAGCTTGGAGGTAGCGGCCTACTCCTACAATGAGCAGTTCTTC.